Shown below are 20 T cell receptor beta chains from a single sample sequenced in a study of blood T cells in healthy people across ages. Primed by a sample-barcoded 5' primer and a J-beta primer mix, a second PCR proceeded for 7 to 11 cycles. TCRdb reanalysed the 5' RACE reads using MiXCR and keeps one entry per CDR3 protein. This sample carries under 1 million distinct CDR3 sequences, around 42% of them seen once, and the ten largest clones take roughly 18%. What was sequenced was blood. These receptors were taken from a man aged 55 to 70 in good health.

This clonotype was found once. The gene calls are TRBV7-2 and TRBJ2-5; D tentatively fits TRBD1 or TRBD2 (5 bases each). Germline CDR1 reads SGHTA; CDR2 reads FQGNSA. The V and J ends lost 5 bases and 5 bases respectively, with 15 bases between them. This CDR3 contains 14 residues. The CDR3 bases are TGTGCCAGCAGCCGGGCCGTCGGGGCGGAGACCCAGTACTTC. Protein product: CASSRAVGAETQYF. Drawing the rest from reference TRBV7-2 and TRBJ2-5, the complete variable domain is GAGVSQSPSNKVTEKGKDVELRCDPISGHTALYWYRQSLGQGLEFLIYFQGNSAPDKSGLPSDRFSAERTGGSVSTLTIQRTQQEDSAVYLCASSRAVGAETQYFGPGTRLLVL.

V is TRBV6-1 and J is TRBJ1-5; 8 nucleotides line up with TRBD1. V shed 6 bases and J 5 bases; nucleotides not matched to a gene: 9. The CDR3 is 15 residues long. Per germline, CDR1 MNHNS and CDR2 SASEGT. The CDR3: CASRDQDRVHQPQHF. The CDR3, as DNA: TGTGCCAGCAGGGACCAGGACAGGGTACATCAGCCCCAGCATTTT.

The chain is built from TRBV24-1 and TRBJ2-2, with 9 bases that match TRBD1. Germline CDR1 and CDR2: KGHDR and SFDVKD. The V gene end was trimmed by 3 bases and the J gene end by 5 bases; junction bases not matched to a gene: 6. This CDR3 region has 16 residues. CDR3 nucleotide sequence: TGTGCCACCAGTGATGCGGGACAGGGCGGTACCGGGGAGCTGTTTTTT. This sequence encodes CATSDAGQGGTGELFF.

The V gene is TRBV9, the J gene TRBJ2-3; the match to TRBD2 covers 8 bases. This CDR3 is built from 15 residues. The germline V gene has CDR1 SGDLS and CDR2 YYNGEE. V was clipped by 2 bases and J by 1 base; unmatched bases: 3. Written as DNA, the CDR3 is TGTGCCAGCAGCGTCGGGACTAGAGGCACAGATACGCAGTATTTT. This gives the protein CASSVGTRGTDTQYF.

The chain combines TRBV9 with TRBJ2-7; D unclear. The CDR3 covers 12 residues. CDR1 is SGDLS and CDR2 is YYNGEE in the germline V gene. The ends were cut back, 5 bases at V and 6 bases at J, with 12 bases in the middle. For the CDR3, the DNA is TGTGCCAGCAGTATAGGAGAGAGCGAGCAGTACTTC. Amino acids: CASSIGESEQYF.

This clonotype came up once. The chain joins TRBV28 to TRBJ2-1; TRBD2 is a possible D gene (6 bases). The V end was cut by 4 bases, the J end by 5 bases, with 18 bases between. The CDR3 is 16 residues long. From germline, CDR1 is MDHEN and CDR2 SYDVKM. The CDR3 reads CASSSGRRAGHNEQFF. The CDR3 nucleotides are TGTGCCAGCAGTTCCGGGCGACGAGCGGGTCACAATGAGCAGTTCTTC.

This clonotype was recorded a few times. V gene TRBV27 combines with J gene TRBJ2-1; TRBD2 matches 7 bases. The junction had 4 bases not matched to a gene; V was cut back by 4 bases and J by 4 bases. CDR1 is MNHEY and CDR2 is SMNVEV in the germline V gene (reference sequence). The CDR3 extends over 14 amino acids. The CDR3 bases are TGTGCCAGCAGTTCGGGACTAATGTACAATGAGCAGTTCTTC. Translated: CASSSGLMYNEQFF.

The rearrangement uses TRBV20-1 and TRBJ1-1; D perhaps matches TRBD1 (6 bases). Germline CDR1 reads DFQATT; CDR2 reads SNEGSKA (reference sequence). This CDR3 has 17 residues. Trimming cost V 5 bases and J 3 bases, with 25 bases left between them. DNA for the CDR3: TGCAGTGCTTTCGTCTACCGGACAGTGAGAGGGTACACTGAAGCTTTCTTT. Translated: CSAFVYRTVRGYTEAFF.

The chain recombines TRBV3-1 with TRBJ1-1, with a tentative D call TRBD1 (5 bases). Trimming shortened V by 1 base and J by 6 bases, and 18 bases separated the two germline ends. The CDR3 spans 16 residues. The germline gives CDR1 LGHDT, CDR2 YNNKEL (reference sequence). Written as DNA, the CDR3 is TGTGCCAGCAGCCAAGTATTGGGGCTAGCGAAGGCTGAAGCTTTCTTT. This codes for CASSQVLGLAKAEAFF.

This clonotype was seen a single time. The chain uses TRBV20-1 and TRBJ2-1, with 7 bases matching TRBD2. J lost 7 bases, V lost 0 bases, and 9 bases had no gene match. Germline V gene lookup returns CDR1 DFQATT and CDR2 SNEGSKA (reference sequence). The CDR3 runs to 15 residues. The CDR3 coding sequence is TGCAGTGCTAGAGATCGGGGCGGGAGAATGAATGAGCAGTTCTTC. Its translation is CSARDRGGRMNEQFF.

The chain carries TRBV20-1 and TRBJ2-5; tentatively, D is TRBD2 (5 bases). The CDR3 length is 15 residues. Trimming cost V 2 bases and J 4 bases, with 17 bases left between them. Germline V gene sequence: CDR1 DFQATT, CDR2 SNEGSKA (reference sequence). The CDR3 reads CSARSGRAWGETQYF. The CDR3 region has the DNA TGCAGTGCTAGAAGCGGCCGAGCGTGGGGAGAGACCCAGTACTTC.

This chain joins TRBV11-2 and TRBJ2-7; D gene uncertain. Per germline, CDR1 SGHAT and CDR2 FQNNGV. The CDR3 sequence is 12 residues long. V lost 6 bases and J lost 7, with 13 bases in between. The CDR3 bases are TGTGCCAGCAGTCCAGAGTACAATGAGCAGTACTTC. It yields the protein CASSPEYNEQYF.

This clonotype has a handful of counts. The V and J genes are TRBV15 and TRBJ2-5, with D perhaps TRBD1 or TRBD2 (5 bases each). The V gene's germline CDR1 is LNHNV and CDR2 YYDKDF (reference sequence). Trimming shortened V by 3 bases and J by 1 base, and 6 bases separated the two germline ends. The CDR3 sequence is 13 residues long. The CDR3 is CATSRGPQETQYF. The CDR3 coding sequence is TGTGCCACCAGCAGGGGACCCCAAGAGACCCAGTACTTC.

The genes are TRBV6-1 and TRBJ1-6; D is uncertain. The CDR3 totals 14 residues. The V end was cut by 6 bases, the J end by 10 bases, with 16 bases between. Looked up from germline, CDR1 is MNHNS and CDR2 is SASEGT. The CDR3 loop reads CASRGWDQGSPLHF. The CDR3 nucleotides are TGTGCCAGCAGGGGGTGGGATCAAGGATCACCCCTCCACTTT.

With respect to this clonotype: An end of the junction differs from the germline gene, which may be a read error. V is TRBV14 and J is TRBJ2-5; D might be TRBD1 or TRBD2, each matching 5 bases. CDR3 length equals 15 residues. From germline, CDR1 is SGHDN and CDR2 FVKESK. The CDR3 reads CASSQVLGGGETQYF. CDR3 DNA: TGTGCCAGCAGCCAAGTCCTGGGTGGGGGAGAGACCCAGTACTTT.

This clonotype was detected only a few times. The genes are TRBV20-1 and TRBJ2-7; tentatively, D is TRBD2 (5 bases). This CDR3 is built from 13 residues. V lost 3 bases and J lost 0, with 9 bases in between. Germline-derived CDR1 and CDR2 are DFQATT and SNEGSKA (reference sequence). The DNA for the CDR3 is TGCAGTGCTAGGATAACTAGCTCCTACGAGCAGTACTTC. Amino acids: CSARITSSYEQYF.

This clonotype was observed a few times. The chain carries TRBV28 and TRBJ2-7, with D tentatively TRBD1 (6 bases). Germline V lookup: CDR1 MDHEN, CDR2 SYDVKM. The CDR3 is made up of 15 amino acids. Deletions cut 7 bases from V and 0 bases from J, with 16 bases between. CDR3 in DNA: TGTGCCAGCACCGCTCCGACAGGCTACTCCTACGAGCAGTACTTC. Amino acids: CASTAPTGYSYEQYF.

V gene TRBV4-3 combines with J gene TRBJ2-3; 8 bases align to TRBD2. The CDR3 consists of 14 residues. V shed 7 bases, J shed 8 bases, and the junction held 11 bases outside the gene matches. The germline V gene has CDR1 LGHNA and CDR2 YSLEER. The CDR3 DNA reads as TGCGCCAGCAAGCGGGGACTAGTCGATGGTACGCAGTATTTT. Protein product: CASKRGLVDGTQYF.

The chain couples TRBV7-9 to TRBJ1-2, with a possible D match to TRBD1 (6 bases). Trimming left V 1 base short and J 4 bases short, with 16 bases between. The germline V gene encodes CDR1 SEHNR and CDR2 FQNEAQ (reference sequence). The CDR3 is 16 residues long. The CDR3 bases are TGTGCCAGCAGCTTAGAGGCAGGGGCCCAGGCCTATGGCTACACCTTC. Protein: CASSLEAGAQAYGYTF.

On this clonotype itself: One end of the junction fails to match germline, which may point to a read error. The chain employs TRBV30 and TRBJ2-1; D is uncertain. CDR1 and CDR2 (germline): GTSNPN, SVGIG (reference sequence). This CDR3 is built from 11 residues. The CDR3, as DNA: TGTGCCTGGAGTGCACTCAATGACCAGTTCTTC. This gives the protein CAWSALNDQFF.